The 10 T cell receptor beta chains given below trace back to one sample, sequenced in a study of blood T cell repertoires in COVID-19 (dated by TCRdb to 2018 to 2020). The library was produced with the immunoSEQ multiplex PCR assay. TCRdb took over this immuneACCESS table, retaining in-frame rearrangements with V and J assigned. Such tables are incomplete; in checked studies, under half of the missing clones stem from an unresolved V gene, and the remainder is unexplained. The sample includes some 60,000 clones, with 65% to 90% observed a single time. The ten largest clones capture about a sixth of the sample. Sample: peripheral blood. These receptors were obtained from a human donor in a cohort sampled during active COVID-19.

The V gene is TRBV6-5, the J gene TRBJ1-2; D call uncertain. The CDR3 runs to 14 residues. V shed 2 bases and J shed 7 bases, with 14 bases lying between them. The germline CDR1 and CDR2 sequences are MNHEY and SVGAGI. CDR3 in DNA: TGTGCCAGCAGTTACGACCCCCAGTCAGGTGGCTACACCTTC. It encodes CASSYDPQSGGYTF.

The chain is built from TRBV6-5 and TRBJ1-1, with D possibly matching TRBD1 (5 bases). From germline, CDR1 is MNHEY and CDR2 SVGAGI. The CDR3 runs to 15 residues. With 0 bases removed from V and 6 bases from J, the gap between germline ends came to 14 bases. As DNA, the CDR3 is TGTGCCAGCAGTTACTCGGGGGGGAGCATCCCTGAAGCTTTCTTT. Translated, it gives CASSYSGGSIPEAFF.

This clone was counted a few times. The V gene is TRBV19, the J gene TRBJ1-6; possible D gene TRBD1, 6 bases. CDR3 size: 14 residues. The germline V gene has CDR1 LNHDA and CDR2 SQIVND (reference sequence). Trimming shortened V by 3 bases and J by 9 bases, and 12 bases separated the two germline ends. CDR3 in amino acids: CASSIVGAFSPLHF. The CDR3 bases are TGTGCCAGTAGTATCGTGGGGGCATTTTCACCCCTCCACTTT.

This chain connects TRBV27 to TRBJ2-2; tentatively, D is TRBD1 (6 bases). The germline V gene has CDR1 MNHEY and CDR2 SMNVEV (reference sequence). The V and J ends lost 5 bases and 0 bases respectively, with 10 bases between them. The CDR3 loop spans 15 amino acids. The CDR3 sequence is CASSRDNANTGELFF. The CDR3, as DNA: TGTGCCAGCAGTCGGGACAACGCGAACACCGGGGAGCTGTTTTTT.

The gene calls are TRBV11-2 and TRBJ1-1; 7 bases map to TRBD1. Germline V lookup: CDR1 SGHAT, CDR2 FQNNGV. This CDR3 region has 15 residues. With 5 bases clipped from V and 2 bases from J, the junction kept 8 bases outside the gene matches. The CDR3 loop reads CASSPPGQLNTEAFF. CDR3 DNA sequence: TGTGCCAGCAGCCCACCGGGACAGCTTAACACTGAAGCTTTCTTT.

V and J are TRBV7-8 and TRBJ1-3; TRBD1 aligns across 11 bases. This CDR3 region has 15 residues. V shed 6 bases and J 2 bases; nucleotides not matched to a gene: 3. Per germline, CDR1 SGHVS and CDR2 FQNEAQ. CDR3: CASSWGQGAGNTIYF. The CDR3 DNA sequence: TGTGCCAGCAGTTGGGGACAGGGGGCTGGAAACACCATATATTTT. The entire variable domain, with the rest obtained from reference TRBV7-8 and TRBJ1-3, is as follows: GAGVSQSPRYKVAKRGQDVALRCDPISGHVSLFWYQQALGQGPEFLTYFQNEAQLDKSGLPSDRFFAERPEGSVSTLKIQRTQQEDSAVYLCASSWGQGAGNTIYFGEGSWLTVV.

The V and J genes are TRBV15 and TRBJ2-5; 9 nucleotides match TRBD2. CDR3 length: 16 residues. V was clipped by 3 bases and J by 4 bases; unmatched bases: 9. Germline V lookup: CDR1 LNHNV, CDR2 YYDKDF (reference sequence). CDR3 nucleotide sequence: TGTGCCACCAGCAGGATACCTAGCGGGGAGCTAGAGACCCAGTACTTC. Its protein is CATSRIPSGELETQYF.

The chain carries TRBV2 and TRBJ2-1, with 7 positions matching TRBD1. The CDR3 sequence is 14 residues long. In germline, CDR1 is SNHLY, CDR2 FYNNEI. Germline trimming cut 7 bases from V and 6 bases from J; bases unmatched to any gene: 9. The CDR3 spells CASTKGAGGNEQFF. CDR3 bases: TGTGCCAGCACAAAAGGGGCAGGGGGCAATGAGCAGTTCTTC.

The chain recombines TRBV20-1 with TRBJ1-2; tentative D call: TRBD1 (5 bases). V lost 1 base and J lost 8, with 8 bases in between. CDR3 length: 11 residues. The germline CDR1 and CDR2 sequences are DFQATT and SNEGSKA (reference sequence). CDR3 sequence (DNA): TGCAGTGCTAGAGTAGGGGAAGGCTACACCTTC. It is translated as CSARVGEGYTF.

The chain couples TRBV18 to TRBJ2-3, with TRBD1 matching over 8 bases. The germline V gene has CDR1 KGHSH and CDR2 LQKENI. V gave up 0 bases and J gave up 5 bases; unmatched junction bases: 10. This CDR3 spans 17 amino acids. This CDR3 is CASSPPSGGDVRDTQYF. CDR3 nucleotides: TGTGCCAGCTCACCACCTTCAGGGGGCGATGTCAGAGATACGCAGTATTTT.